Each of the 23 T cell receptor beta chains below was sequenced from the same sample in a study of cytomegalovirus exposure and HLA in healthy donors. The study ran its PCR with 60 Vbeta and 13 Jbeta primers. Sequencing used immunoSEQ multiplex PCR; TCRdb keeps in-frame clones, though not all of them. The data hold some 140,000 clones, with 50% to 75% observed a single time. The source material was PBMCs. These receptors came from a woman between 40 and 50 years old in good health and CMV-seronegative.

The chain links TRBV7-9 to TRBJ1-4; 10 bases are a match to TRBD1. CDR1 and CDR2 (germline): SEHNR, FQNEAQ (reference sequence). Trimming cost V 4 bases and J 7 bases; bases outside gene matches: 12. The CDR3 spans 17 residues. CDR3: CASSSRTGGRWTEKLFF. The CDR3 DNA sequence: TGTGCCAGCAGCTCCCGGACAGGGGGTAGGTGGACTGAAAAACTGTTTTTT.

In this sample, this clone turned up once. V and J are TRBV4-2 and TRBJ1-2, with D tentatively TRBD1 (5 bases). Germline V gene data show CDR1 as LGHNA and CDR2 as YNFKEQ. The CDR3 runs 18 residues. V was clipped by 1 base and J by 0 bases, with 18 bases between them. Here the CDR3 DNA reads TGTGCCAGCAGCCAAGTTAAGCAGGGCATTCTCCCTAACTATGGCTACACCTTC. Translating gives CASSQVKQGILPNYGYTF.

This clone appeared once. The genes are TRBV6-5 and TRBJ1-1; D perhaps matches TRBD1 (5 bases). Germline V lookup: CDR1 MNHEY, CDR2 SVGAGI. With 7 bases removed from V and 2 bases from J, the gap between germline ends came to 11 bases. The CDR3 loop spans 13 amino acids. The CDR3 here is CASMWQGNTEAFF. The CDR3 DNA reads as TGTGCCAGCATGTGGCAGGGTAACACTGAAGCTTTCTTT.

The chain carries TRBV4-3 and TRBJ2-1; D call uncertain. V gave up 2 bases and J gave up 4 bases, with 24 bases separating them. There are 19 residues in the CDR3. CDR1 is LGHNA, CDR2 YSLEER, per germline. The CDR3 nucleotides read TGCGCCAGCAGCCAAAGTGAGAGTCCCAATACCTTCTTATACAATGAGCAGTTCTTC. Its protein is CASSQSESPNTFLYNEQFF.

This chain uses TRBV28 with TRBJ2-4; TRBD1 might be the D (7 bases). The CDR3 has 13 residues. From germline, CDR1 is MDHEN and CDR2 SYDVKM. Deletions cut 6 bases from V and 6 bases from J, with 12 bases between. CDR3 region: CASSWGDRNIQYF. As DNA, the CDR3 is TGTGCCAGCAGCTGGGGGGACAGAAACATTCAGTACTTC.

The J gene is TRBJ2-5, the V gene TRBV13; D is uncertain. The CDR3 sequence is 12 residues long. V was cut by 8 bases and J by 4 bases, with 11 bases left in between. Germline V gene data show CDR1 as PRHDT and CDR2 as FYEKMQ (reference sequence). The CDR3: CASGPSSETQYF. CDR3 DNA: TGTGCCAGCGGCCCATCGTCAGAGACCCAGTACTTC.

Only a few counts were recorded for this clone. DNA for the CDR3: TGCAGCGTTGATGGGGCTTTCAGGGGCACTGAAGCTTTCTTT. It encodes CSVDGAFRGTEAFF. This chain joins TRBV29-1 and TRBJ1-1, with D tentatively TRBD1 (6 bases). This CDR3 is 14 amino acids long. CDR1 SQVTM and CDR2 ANQGSEA come from the germline V gene. Deletions cut 3 bases from V and 4 bases from J, with 15 bases between.

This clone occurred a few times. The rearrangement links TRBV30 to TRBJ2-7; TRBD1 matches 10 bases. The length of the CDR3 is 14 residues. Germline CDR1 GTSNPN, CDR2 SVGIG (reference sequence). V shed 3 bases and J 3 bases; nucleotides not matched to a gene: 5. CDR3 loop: CAWSGTGALYEQYF. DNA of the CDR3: TGTGCCTGGAGCGGGACAGGGGCTCTCTACGAGCAGTACTTC.

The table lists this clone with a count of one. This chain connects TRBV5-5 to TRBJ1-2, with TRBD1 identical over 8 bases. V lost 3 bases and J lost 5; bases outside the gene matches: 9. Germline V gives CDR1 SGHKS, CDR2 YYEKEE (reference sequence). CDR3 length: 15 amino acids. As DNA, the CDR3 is TGTGCCAGCAGCTGGGGACAGGAGATTAAGTATGGCTACACCTTC. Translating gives CASSWGQEIKYGYTF.

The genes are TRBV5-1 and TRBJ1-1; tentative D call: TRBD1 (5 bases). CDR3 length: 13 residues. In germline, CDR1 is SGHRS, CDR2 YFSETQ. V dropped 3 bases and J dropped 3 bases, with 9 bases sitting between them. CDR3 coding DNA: TGCGCCAGCAGCTCCCAAGGGGACACTGAAGCTTTCTTT. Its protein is CASSSQGDTEAFF.

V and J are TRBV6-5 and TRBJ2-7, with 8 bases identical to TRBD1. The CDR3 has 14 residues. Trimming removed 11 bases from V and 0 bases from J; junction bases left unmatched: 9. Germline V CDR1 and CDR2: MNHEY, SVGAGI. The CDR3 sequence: CAVRRTGSSYEQYF. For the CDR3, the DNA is TGTGCCGTTAGAAGGACAGGGAGCTCCTACGAGCAGTACTTC.

The CDR3 spells CASSQFSGTGSEAFF. CDR3 coding DNA: TGTGCCAGCTCCCAGTTTTCCGGGACAGGCTCTGAAGCTTTCTTT. V usage is TRBV18 and J usage is TRBJ1-1, with 8 nucleotides matching TRBD1. The V segment lost 6 bases and the J segment 6 bases; nucleotides outside the gene matches: 12. Germline loops: CDR1 KGHSH, CDR2 LQKENI. This CDR3 is built from 15 residues. Supplemented by reference TRBV18 and TRBJ1-1, the full variable domain reads NAGVMQNPRHLVRRRGQEARLRCSPMKGHSHVYWYRQLPEEGLKFMVYLQKENIIDESGMPKERFSAEFPKEGPSILRIQQVVRGDSAAYFCASSQFSGTGSEAFFGQGTRLTVV.

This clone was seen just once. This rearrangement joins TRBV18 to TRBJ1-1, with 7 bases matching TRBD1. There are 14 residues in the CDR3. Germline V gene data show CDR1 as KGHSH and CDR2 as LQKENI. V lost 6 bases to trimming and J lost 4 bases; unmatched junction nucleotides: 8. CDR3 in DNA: TGTGCCAGCTCTCGACAGGGTTCTTCCACTGAAGCTTTCTTT. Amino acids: CASSRQGSSTEAFF. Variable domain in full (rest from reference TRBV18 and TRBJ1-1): NAGVMQNPRHLVRRRGQEARLRCSPMKGHSHVYWYRQLPEEGLKFMVYLQKENIIDESGMPKERFSAEFPKEGPSILRIQQVVRGDSAAYFCASSRQGSSTEAFFGQGTRLTVV.

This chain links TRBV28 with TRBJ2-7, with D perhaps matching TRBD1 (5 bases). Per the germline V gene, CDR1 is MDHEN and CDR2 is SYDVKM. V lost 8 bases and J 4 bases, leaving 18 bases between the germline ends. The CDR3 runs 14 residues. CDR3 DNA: TGTGCCAGCGAAGAGCAGGGAAGATTGTACGAGCAGTACTTC. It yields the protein CASEEQGRLYEQYF.

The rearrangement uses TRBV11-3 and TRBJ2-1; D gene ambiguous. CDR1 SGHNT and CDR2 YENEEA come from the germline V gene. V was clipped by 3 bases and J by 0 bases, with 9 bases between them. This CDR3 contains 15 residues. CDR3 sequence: CASSFSSDSYNEQFF. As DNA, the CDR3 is TGTGCCAGCAGCTTTTCCAGTGACTCCTACAATGAGCAGTTCTTC.

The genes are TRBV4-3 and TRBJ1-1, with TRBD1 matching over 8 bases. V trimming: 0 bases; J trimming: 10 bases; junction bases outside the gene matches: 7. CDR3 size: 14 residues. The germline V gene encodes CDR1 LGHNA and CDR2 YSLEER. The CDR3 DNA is TGCGCCAGCAGCCAAGATTACTTGGACAGGGTAGCTTTCTTT. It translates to CASSQDYLDRVAFF.

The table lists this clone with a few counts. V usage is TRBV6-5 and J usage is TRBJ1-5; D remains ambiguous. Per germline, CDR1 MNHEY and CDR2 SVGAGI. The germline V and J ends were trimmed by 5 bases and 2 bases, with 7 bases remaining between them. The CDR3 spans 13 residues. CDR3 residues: CASSDGGNQPQHF. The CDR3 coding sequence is TGTGCCAGCAGTGACGGAGGCAATCAGCCCCAGCATTTT.

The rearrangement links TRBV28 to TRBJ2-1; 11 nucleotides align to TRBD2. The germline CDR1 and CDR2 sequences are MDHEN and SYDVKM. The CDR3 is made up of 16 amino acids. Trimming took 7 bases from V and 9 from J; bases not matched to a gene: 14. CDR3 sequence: CASKSSGGAGDPEQFF. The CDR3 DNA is TGTGCCAGCAAAAGTAGCGGGGGGGCAGGGGACCCTGAGCAGTTCTTC.

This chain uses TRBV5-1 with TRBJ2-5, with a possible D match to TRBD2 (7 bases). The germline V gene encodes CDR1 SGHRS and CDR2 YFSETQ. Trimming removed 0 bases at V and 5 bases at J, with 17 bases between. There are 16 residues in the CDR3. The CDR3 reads CASSLVRGGLEETQYF. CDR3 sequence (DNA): TGCGCCAGCAGCTTGGTACGCGGGGGCCTGGAGGAGACCCAGTACTTC.

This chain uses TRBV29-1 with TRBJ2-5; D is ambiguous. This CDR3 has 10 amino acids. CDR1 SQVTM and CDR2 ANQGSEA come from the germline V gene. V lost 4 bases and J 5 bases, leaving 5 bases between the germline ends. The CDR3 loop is CSVVSETQYF. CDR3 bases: TGCAGCGTTGTCTCGGAGACCCAGTACTTC.

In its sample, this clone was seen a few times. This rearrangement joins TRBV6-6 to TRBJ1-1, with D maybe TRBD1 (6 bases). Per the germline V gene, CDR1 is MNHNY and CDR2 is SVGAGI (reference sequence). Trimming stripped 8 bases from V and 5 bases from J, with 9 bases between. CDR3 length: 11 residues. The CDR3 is CASYQGTEAFF. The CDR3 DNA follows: TGTGCCAGCTACCAGGGGACTGAAGCTTTCTTT.

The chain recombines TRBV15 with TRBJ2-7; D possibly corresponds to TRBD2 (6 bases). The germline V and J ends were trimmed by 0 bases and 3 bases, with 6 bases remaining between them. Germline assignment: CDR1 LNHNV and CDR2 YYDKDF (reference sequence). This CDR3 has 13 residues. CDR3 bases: TGTGCCACCAGCAGAGATAGCGGCTACGAGCAGTACTTC. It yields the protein CATSRDSGYEQYF.

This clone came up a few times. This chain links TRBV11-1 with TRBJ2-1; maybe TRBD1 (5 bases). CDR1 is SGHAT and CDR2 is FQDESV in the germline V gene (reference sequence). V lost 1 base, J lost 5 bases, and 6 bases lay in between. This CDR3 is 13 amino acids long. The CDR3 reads CASSLGQNNEQFF. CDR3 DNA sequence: TGTGCCAGCAGCTTAGGACAGAACAATGAGCAGTTCTTC. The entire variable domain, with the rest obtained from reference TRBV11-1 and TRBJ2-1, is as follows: EAEVAQSPRYKITEKSQAVAFWCDPISGHATLYWYRQILGQGPELLVQFQDESVVDDSQLPKDRFSAERLKGVDSTLKIQPAELGDSAMYLCASSLGQNNEQFFGPGTRLTVL.